This TCR beta chain was captured in a study of T-cell reconstitution after alpha-beta-depleted transplantation in children. Regarding the study as a whole: The high TCRbeta diversity at day 60 in some patients came from surviving recipient T cells and thymic progenitors. T-cell numbers and diversity, one year after transplant, stemmed largely from T cells that were newly produced. Several hundred expanded graft clones reportedly supplied alpha-beta T cells about two months after transplant.

Preparation of the TCRbeta library was carried out with unique molecular identifiers. TCRdb re-analysed the PCR reads in MiXCR, keeping a single row per CDR3 protein. The sample lists about 610,000 distinct CDR3 sequences; 25% to 30% were seen once. Turning to this clonotype: Its antigen is not known.

The sequence came from a boy younger than two with Wiskott-Aldrich syndrome, due to receive a stem cell transplant. Sequencing was performed on PBMCs, taken before TCRalphabeta/CD19-depleted stem cell transplant.

CDR3 coding DNA: TGCAGCGAAGGACAGGGGGGTAGGGAGACCCAGTACTTC. Translated: CSEGQGGRETQYF. The gene calls are TRBV29-1 and TRBJ2-5; TRBD1 aligns across 10 bases. Germline lookup yields CDR1 SQVTM and CDR2 ANQGSEA. With V trimmed by 7 bases and J by 5 bases, 7 bases remained unmatched. There are 13 residues in the CDR3.